The 27 T cell receptor beta chains below come from one sample, sequenced in a study of beta chain features in type 1 diabetes. General study findings and limits: There was a moderate but significant shortening of TCRB CDR3s in all four CD4+ subsets of Type 1 diabetes patients.

The antigens these receptors bind are not known. Reverse transcription of all isolated RNA meant that expressed TCRB transcripts were sequenced. The method was immunoSEQ multiplex PCR; TCRdb's version includes in-frame clones alone and lacks a portion of them. The data contain about 370,000 clones, 8.5% to 10% of them singletons. Sequenced: central memory CD4+ T cells from blood. These receptors were taken from a man aged 30-40 years with type 1 diabetes.

Worth noting for this clone: In the same sample, other DNA sequences code for this CDR3. This sequence joins TRBV6-1 and TRBJ1-1; no clear D gene. The CDR3 is made up of 12 amino acids. In germline, CDR1 is MNHNS, CDR2 SASEGT. V was pared by 6 bases and J by 1 base, with 6 bases between. The CDR3 DNA follows: TGTGCCAGCAGGCAAGGGAACACTGAAGCTTTCTTT. This translates into CASRQGNTEAFF.

The gene calls are TRBV9 and TRBJ2-1, with TRBD2 matching over 7 bases. CDR1 is SGDLS and CDR2 is YYNGEE in the germline V gene. The CDR3 is made up of 16 amino acids. Trimming removed 4 bases from V and 6 bases from J; junction bases left unmatched: 13. The CDR3 is CASSRLAGALGNEQFF. The DNA for the CDR3 is TGTGCCAGCAGCAGACTAGCCGGGGCTTTAGGCAATGAGCAGTTCTTC.

The chain employs TRBV7-2 and TRBJ2-7; D is ambiguous. This CDR3 comprises 13 residues. V shed 4 bases and J shed 7 bases, with 14 bases lying between them. The V gene's germline CDR1 is SGHTA and CDR2 FQGNSA. The CDR3 region has the DNA TGTGCCAGCAGCTCCATGACCTCCCCGGAGCAGTACTTC. Its translation is CASSSMTSPEQYF.

This clone was seen a handful of times. This sequence joins TRBV6-5 and TRBJ2-7; D might be TRBD2 (6 bases). Trimming left V 5 bases short and J 4 bases short, with 15 bases between. Germline V gene data show CDR1 as MNHEY and CDR2 as SVGAGI. This CDR3 is built from 14 residues. In nucleotides, the CDR3 is TGTGCCAGCAGTGGTGCGGGAAGGGGTTACGAGCAGTACTTC. It is translated as CASSGAGRGYEQYF.

There are many counts of this clone. The V call is TRBV19, the J call TRBJ1-5, with D possibly TRBD1 on 6 matching bases. Trimming stripped 2 bases from V and 0 bases from J, with 8 bases between. The CDR3 covers 15 residues. The germline V gene has CDR1 LNHDA and CDR2 SQIVND (reference sequence). CDR3 in amino acids: CASSIKDSSNQPQHF. Written as DNA, the CDR3 is TGTGCCAGTAGTATAAAGGACAGTAGCAATCAGCCCCAGCATTTT. Based on the CDR3 plus reference TRBV19 and TRBJ1-5, the full variable domain is DGGITQSPKYLFRKEGQNVTLSCEQNLNHDAMYWYRQDPGQGLRLIYYSQIVNDFQKGDIAEGYSVSREKKESFPLTVTSAQKNPTAFYLCASSIKDSSNQPQHFGDGTRLSIL.

In regard to this clone: A far larger clone lies a single base away; this is likely a read error. Other DNA sequences within the sample encode an identical CDR3. The gene calls are TRBV7-2 and TRBJ1-1, with TRBD1 identical over 8 bases. The CDR3 length is 17 residues. Germline V gene data show CDR1 as SGHTA and CDR2 as FQGNSA. Trimming removed 6 bases from V and 1 base from J; junction bases left unmatched: 13. CDR3 nucleotides: TGTGCCAGCAGTCAATCGCCAGGGGGCGTCGGGAACACTGAAGCTTTCTTT. It specifies CASSQSPGGVGNTEAFF. The full variable domain, completed using reference TRBV7-2 and TRBJ1-1, is GAGVSQSPSNKVTEKGKDVELRCDPISGHTALYWYRQSLGQGLEFLIYFQGNSAPDKSGLPSDRFSAERTGGSVSTLTIQRTQQEDSAVYLCASSQSPGGVGNTEAFFGQGTRLTVV.

The genes are TRBV4-2 and TRBJ1-2; possibly TRBD1 for D (5 bases). Germline V gives CDR1 LGHNA, CDR2 YNFKEQ. Trimming took 5 bases from V and 4 from J, leaving 17 bases between them. The length of the CDR3 is 15 residues. This CDR3 reads CASSLGVTATYGYTF. The DNA for the CDR3 is TGTGCCAGCAGCTTGGGGGTGACAGCTACCTATGGCTACACCTTC.

This clone appeared a few times. The chain uses TRBV20-1 and TRBJ2-7, with a possible D match to TRBD1 (6 bases). V lost 6 bases to trimming and J lost 0 bases, with 6 bases between them. The CDR3 totals 11 residues. The V gene's germline CDR1 is DFQATT and CDR2 SNEGSKA (reference sequence). The CDR3 loop reads CSAGHSYEQYF. CDR3 nucleotides: TGCAGTGCGGGACACTCCTACGAGCAGTACTTC.

The chain couples TRBV27 to TRBJ2-3; D possibly corresponds to TRBD2 (6 bases). This CDR3 is built from 17 residues. The germline gives CDR1 MNHEY, CDR2 SMNVEV (reference sequence). The V end was cut by 7 bases, the J end by 2 bases, with 22 bases between. This chain's CDR3 is CASIRFSGGALTDTQYF. CDR3 nucleotide sequence: TGTGCCAGCATCCGGTTTTCCGGCGGGGCCCTCACAGATACGCAGTATTTT.

This clone was seen a few times. This rearrangement joins TRBV6-1 to TRBJ2-2; 7 positions match TRBD1. The length of the CDR3 is 13 residues. Trimming cost V 5 bases and J 8 bases; bases outside gene matches: 5. The V gene's germline CDR1 is MNHNS and CDR2 SASEGT. Written as DNA, the CDR3 is TGTGCCAGCAGTAACACAGGGGCAGGGGAGCTGTTTTTT. This translates into CASSNTGAGELFF.

This clone has a handful of counts. V usage is TRBV29-1 and J usage is TRBJ2-7, with D hard to call. Trimming pared 0 bases from V and 7 bases from J, leaving 7 bases between. This CDR3 spans 11 amino acids. Germline-derived CDR1 and CDR2 are SQVTM and ANQGSEA. The chain's CDR3 is CSVEDPVEQYF. The CDR3 DNA is TGCAGCGTTGAAGATCCGGTTGAGCAGTACTTC.

A few counts support this clone. The V gene is TRBV4-3, the J gene TRBJ2-6; D ambiguous. CDR3 size: 18 residues. CDR1 and CDR2 from the germline V gene are LGHNA and YSLEER. Trimming pared 1 base from V and 0 bases from J, leaving 13 bases between. DNA of the CDR3: TGCGCCAGCAGCCAAGTCGGCAGAGGATCCTCTGGGGCCAACGTCCTGACTTTC. This codes for CASSQVGRGSSGANVLTF.

This clone appeared a few times. This chain uses TRBV27 with TRBJ2-3; unclear D gene. Looked up from germline, CDR1 is MNHEY and CDR2 is SMNVEV (reference sequence). CDR3 length equals 14 residues. The ends were cut back, 3 bases at V and 2 bases at J, with 9 bases in the middle. The CDR3 bases are TGTGCCAGCAGTTTCGGGCCCCACACAGATACGCAGTATTTT. This codes for CASSFGPHTDTQYF.

The gene calls are TRBV28 and TRBJ2-7, with no clear D. CDR3 length: 12 residues. With 5 bases removed from V and 4 bases from J, the gap between germline ends came to 9 bases. Per germline, CDR1 MDHEN and CDR2 SYDVKM. CDR3 loop: CASSPSVYEQYF. Here the CDR3 DNA reads TGTGCCAGCAGTCCTTCGGTGTACGAGCAGTACTTC.

This clone was counted between two and nine times. The rearrangement uses TRBV4-2 and TRBJ1-2; a weak D match, TRBD1 (6 bases). The V end lost 7 bases, the J end lost 0 bases, and 21 bases lay between the germline ends. This CDR3 comprises 17 residues. Germline CDR1 and CDR2: LGHNA and YNFKEQ. Here the CDR3 DNA reads TGTGCCAGCACCCCTGCCCAAACAGGGAGCCCTAACTATGGCTACACCTTC. Encoded protein: CASTPAQTGSPNYGYTF.

This chain joins TRBV29-1 and TRBJ2-2; possibly TRBD2 for D (5 bases). CDR1 and CDR2 (germline): SQVTM, ANQGSEA. With 5 bases removed from V and 1 base from J, the gap between germline ends came to 8 bases. The CDR3 runs to 13 residues. The CDR3 DNA is TGCAGCGTTCGGACTGAGAACACCGGGGAGCTGTTTTTT. It yields the protein CSVRTENTGELFF.

J is TRBJ1-1 and V is TRBV5-1, with D unresolved. This CDR3 has 13 amino acids. Germline V gene lookup returns CDR1 SGHRS and CDR2 YFSETQ. The V gene lost 5 bases and the J gene lost 1 base, with 9 bases spanning the gap. CDR3 DNA: TGCGCCAGCAGGATCCAAGAGAACACTGAAGCTTTCTTT. This encodes CASRIQENTEAFF.

The chain links TRBV7-9 to TRBJ2-5, with 16 bases aligning to TRBD2. The CDR3 sequence is 17 residues long. Per the germline V gene, CDR1 is SEHNR and CDR2 is FQNEAQ (reference sequence). Losses at the gene ends were 8 bases for V and 5 bases for J; bases not matched to a gene: 11. For the CDR3, the DNA is TGTGCCAGCTCCCCTCCGGGACTAGCGGGAGGGAGGGAGACCCAGTACTTC. It is translated as CASSPPGLAGGRETQYF. Using reference TRBV7-9 and TRBJ2-5 for the parts outside the CDR3, the full variable domain is DTGVSQNPRHKITKRGQNVTFRCDPISEHNRLYWYRQTLGQGPEFLTYFQNEAQLEKSRLLSDRFSAERPKGSFSTLEIQRTEQGDSAMYLCASSPPGLAGGRETQYFGPGTRLLVL.

This clone was picked up a small number of times. J is TRBJ2-3 and V is TRBV23-1; the match to TRBD2 covers 7 bases. TRBV23-1 is known as an ORF, though its function is uncertain. The CDR3 loop spans 18 amino acids. The V gene end was trimmed by 2 bases and the J gene end by 1 base; junction bases not matched to a gene: 12. This chain's CDR3 is CASSQPISGEGGTDTQYF. The CDR3 DNA is TGCGCCAGCAGTCAACCGATATCGGGGGAGGGCGGCACAGATACGCAGTATTTT.

This chain links TRBV7-2 with TRBJ2-1; D possibly corresponds to TRBD1 (5 bases). This CDR3 comprises 18 residues. The ends were cut back, 5 bases at V and 0 bases at J, with 20 bases in the middle. The germline V gene has CDR1 SGHTA and CDR2 FQGNSA. The CDR3 region is CASSQTVNRILSYNEQFF. As DNA, the CDR3 is TGTGCCAGCAGCCAAACGGTAAACAGGATACTCTCCTACAATGAGCAGTTCTTC.

Regarding this clone: One end of the junction is discordant with germline, which a read error may explain. This chain connects TRBV7-7 to TRBJ2-5, with D possibly TRBD1 on 5 matching bases. The CDR3 spans 13 residues. Germline V gene lookup returns CDR1 SSHAT and CDR2 FNYEAQ (reference sequence). The CDR3 sequence: CASSTDSGETQYF. DNA of the CDR3: TGTGCTAGCAGCACAGACAGTGGGGAGACCCAGTACTTC.

J is TRBJ1-5 and V is TRBV6-5; 9 bases match TRBD1. The J segment lost 6 bases and the V segment lost 4 bases, leaving 7 bases of the junction unmatched. The germline CDR1 and CDR2 sequences are MNHEY and SVGAGI. The CDR3 sequence is 15 residues long. The CDR3 DNA reads as TGTGCCAGCAGTTCGGACGGGACAGGGCCTCAGCCCCAGCATTTT. This gives the protein CASSSDGTGPQPQHF.

This clone was seen only a few times. This chain links TRBV7-9 with TRBJ2-5; no clear D gene. Trimming stripped 1 base from V and 5 bases from J, with 14 bases between. This CDR3 comprises 15 residues. The germline CDR1 and CDR2 sequences are SEHNR and FQNEAQ (reference sequence). CDR3 DNA sequence: TGTGCCAGCAGCTTAGATCTGATAGGAGTGGAGACCCAGTACTTC. This sequence encodes CASSLDLIGVETQYF.

The CDR3 DNA reads TGTGCCAGCAGTCAACCACAGGGGGGAGAGACCCAGTACTTC. Its protein product is CASSQPQGGETQYF. The J gene is TRBJ2-5, the V gene TRBV28; TRBD1 matches 8 bases. From germline, CDR1 is MDHEN and CDR2 SYDVKM. The CDR3 sequence is 14 residues long. The J segment lost 4 bases and the V segment lost 5 bases, leaving 6 bases of the junction unmatched.

V and J are TRBV7-9 and TRBJ1-2; 8 bases match TRBD1. Trimming cost V 5 bases and J 6 bases; bases outside gene matches: 8. The CDR3 consists of 14 residues. Germline V gene data show CDR1 as SEHNR and CDR2 as FQNEAQ (reference sequence). CDR3 sequence: CASSVTGGQDGYTF. The DNA of the CDR3 is TGTGCCAGCAGCGTTACAGGGGGTCAGGATGGCTACACCTTC.

This clone was found a few times. The rearrangement uses TRBV2 and TRBJ2-5, with 9 positions matching TRBD1. This CDR3 comprises 15 residues. With V trimmed by 8 bases and J by 6 bases, 13 bases remained unmatched. Germline CDR1 and CDR2: SNHLY and FYNNEI. CDR3 DNA: TGTGCCAGCTTCCAGGACAGGGGTTTTTTGAAGACCCAGTACTTC. It yields the protein CASFQDRGFLKTQYF.

This clone was detected only a few times. The chain employs TRBV7-6 and TRBJ1-2; TRBD1 matches 8 bases. Germline V CDR1 and CDR2: SGHVS, FNYEAQ. CDR3 size: 17 residues. Trimming took 5 bases from V and 4 from J; bases not matched to a gene: 15. CDR3 DNA sequence: TGTGCCAGCAGCCTACAGGGGGTGGGTTCCACCTCCTATGGCTACACCTTC. Translating gives CASSLQGVGSTSYGYTF.